Presented here are 20 T cell receptor beta chains from one specimen sequenced in a study of T-cell reconstitution after alpha-beta-depleted transplantation in children. TCRbeta library construction was performed incorporating unique molecular identifiers. Each CDR3 protein gets one entry after TCRdb re-called the PCR reads with MiXCR. The table shows roughly 70,000 distinct CDR3 sequences, with approximately 4.4% occurring only once. This sample comprised PBMCs, mostly from graft donor cells, obtained 180 days after TCRalphabeta/CD19-depleted stem cell transplant. These receptors came from a boy under two years old who had a stem cell transplant for acute myeloid leukemia, so the T cells may come from the graft donor.

This chain connects TRBV5-6 to TRBJ1-2, with 9 bases fitting TRBD1. V was pared by 1 base and J by 7 bases, with 8 bases of the junction left unmatched. Germline loops: CDR1 SGHDT, CDR2 YYEEEE. This CDR3 comprises 15 residues. Written as DNA, the CDR3 is TGTGCCAGCAGCTTGATCCGGGACAGGGCGGTTGGCTACACCTTC. It codes for CASSLIRDRAVGYTF. Together with reference TRBV5-6 and TRBJ1-2, the CDR3 gives the full variable domain: DAGVTQSPTHLIKTRGQQVTLRCSPKSGHDTVSWYQQALGQGPQFIFQYYEEEERQRGNFPDRFSGHQFPNYSSELNVNALLLGDSALYLCASSLIRDRAVGYTFGSGTRLTVV.

This clonotype came up many times. V and J are TRBV20-1 and TRBJ2-5; D gene unclear. The CDR3 runs 10 residues. Trimming took 6 bases from V and 2 from J, leaving 4 bases between them. Germline lookup yields CDR1 DFQATT and CDR2 SNEGSKA (reference sequence). CDR3 sequence reads: CSADQETQYF. The CDR3 region has the DNA TGCAGTGCGGATCAAGAGACCCAGTACTTC.

This clonotype was counted ten times or more. The V gene is TRBV3-1, the J gene TRBJ2-5; 8 bases fit TRBD2. Looked up from germline, CDR1 is LGHDT and CDR2 is YNNKEL (reference sequence). V lost 2 bases, J lost 11 bases, and 7 bases stayed unmatched. The CDR3 totals 13 residues. CDR3 sequence: CASSQYGTRGQYF. CDR3 DNA: TGTGCCAGCAGCCAATACGGGACTAGAGGGCAGTACTTC.

This clonotype was picked up many times. The chain has TRBV6-1 and TRBJ1-5; D gene unclear. Germline-derived CDR1 and CDR2 are MNHNS and SASEGT. This CDR3 contains 14 residues. V shed 5 bases and J shed 3 bases, with 11 bases lying between them. The CDR3 DNA reads TGTGCCAGCAGTCCGAATAGGGACAATCAGCCCCAGCATTTT. Translating gives CASSPNRDNQPQHF.

This clonotype was found many times. The chain links TRBV20-1 to TRBJ2-2; D gene unclear. CDR3 length: 13 residues. Germline V CDR1 and CDR2: DFQATT, SNEGSKA (reference sequence). The germline V and J ends were trimmed by 1 base and 3 bases, with 6 bases remaining between them. The CDR3 bases are TGCAGTGCTAGAGTGACTTACACCGGGGAGCTGTTTTTT. Translation: CSARVTYTGELFF.

The table lists this clonotype with many counts. The rearrangement links TRBV10-3 to TRBJ1-4; a weak D match, TRBD1 (6 bases). From germline, CDR1 is ENHRY and CDR2 SYGVKD. With 10 bases removed from V and 4 bases from J, the gap between germline ends came to 7 bases. The CDR3 loop spans 11 amino acids. The CDR3 protein is CATGHNEKLFF. CDR3 nucleotide sequence: TGTGCCACGGGACATAATGAAAAACTGTTTTTT.

At least ten counts were recorded for this clonotype. The chain carries TRBV25-1 and TRBJ2-3; D possibly corresponds to TRBD1 (6 bases). Germline V gene lookup returns CDR1 MGHDK and CDR2 SYGVNS. The CDR3 spans 14 residues. V was clipped by 1 base and J by 6 bases, with 11 bases between them. CDR3 in amino acids: CASSEWGRPDTQYF. The CDR3 region has the DNA TGTGCCAGCAGTGAATGGGGGCGCCCCGATACGCAGTATTTT.

In this sample, this clonotype turned up many times. This chain links TRBV5-1 with TRBJ2-7, with 10 bases identical to TRBD2. With V trimmed by 0 bases and J by 2 bases, 8 bases remained unmatched. CDR3 length: 17 residues. Germline V gene data show CDR1 as SGHRS and CDR2 as YFSETQ. The CDR3 region is CASSLDSRLAGAYEQYF. CDR3 sequence (DNA): TGCGCCAGCAGCTTGGACTCAAGGCTAGCGGGGGCCTACGAGCAGTACTTC. Together with reference TRBV5-1 and TRBJ2-7, the CDR3 gives the full variable domain: KAGVTQTPRYLIKTRGQQVTLSCSPISGHRSVSWYQQTPGQGLQFLFEYFSETQRNKGNFPGRFSGRQFSNSRSEMNVSTLELGDSALYLCASSLDSRLAGAYEQYFGPGTRLTVT.

At least ten counts were recorded for this clonotype. V is TRBV5-1 and J is TRBJ2-1; D might be TRBD2 (5 bases). Germline CDR1 reads SGHRS; CDR2 reads YFSETQ. The germline V and J ends were trimmed by 4 bases and 0 bases, with 11 bases remaining between them. The CDR3 is 15 amino acids. CDR3 sequence reads: CASSPRTYSYNEQFF. DNA of the CDR3: TGCGCCAGCAGCCCCCGGACTTACTCCTACAATGAGCAGTTCTTC.

This clonotype showed up many times. The chain recombines TRBV4-1 with TRBJ1-5; TRBD1 might be the D (5 bases). The V and J ends lost 0 bases and 1 base respectively, with 10 bases between them. The CDR3 extends over 16 amino acids. In germline, CDR1 is MGHRA, CDR2 YSYEKL. CDR3 in DNA: TGCGCCAGCAGCCAAGAATGGGGCTTAAGCAATCAGCCCCAGCATTTT. Its protein product is CASSQEWGLSNQPQHF.

In this sample, this clonotype turned up a few times. A much larger clone sits a single nucleotide away, making a read error possible. The rearrangement joins TRBV13 to TRBJ2-7; D gene ambiguous. V was trimmed by 1 base and J by 7 bases, leaving 5 bases between them. Per germline, CDR1 PRHDT and CDR2 FYEKMQ (reference sequence). The CDR3 has 11 residues. CDR3 DNA sequence: TGTGCCAGCAGCTTAGAAGGGGAGCAGTACTTC. Its protein product is CASSLEGEQYF.

This clonotype was recorded at least ten times. This rearrangement joins TRBV12-3 or TRBV12-4 to TRBJ2-2; 8 bases are a match to TRBD1. The trim removed 6 bases at V and 0 bases at J, leaving 0 bases unmatched. The CDR3 is 14 amino acids. CDR3 protein: CASRGQANTGELFF. Here the CDR3 DNA reads TGTGCCAGCAGGGGACAGGCGAACACCGGGGAGCTGTTTTTT.

This clonotype was recorded at least ten times. The chain uses TRBV20-1 and TRBJ2-5; D is unresolved. V was pared by 6 bases and J by 3 bases, with 2 bases between. There are 9 residues in the CDR3. Per the germline V gene, CDR1 is DFQATT and CDR2 is SNEGSKA (reference sequence). As DNA, the CDR3 is TGCAGTGCAAAAGAGACCCAGTACTTC. Encoded protein: CSAKETQYF.

This clonotype showed up many times. The V and J genes are TRBV7-8 and TRBJ1-2, with D perhaps matching TRBD1 (5 bases). CDR1 SGHVS and CDR2 FQNEAQ come from the germline V gene. The CDR3 length is 16 residues. V was clipped by 4 bases and J by 3 bases, with 18 bases between them. The CDR3 region is CASSSQPGRQDYGYTF. The CDR3 DNA reads as TGTGCCAGCAGCTCGCAACCGGGACGGCAAGACTATGGCTACACCTTC.

This clonotype was observed at least ten times. The chain carries TRBV11-2 and TRBJ2-3; 10 bases line up with TRBD2. V shed 7 bases and J 3 bases; nucleotides not matched to a gene: 7. This CDR3 has 15 residues. Germline CDR1 SGHAT, CDR2 FQNNGV. The CDR3 reads CASTSAGGGTDTQYF. Written as DNA, the CDR3 is TGTGCCAGCACCTCAGCGGGGGGGGGGACAGATACGCAGTATTTT.

This clonotype was counted ten times or more. V is TRBV10-3 and J is TRBJ2-3, with 7 bases matching TRBD2. CDR1 ENHRY and CDR2 SYGVKD come from the germline V gene. The CDR3 consists of 17 residues. Trimming at V came to 6 bases and at J to 2 bases, leaving 14 bases not matched to a gene. As DNA, the CDR3 is TGTGCCATCAGCGCTGACCCCCCAGGGAGGGACACAGATACGCAGTATTTT. Translating gives CAISADPPGRDTDTQYF.

This clonotype occurred many times. This rearrangement joins TRBV9 to TRBJ2-3; TRBD1 agrees at 7 bases. CDR3 size: 16 residues. Germline-derived CDR1 and CDR2 are SGDLS and YYNGEE. The ends lost 4 bases at V and 3 bases at J; junction bases unmatched: 11. The CDR3 protein is CASSRQDRLGTDTQYF. As DNA, the CDR3 is TGTGCCAGCAGCAGACAGGACAGGCTCGGGACAGATACGCAGTATTTT.

This clonotype was picked up many times. This sequence joins TRBV18 and TRBJ2-2; no firm D call. The CDR3 consists of 14 residues. The V gene's germline CDR1 is KGHSH and CDR2 LQKENI. Between the trimmed V and J ends, which lost 4 bases and 1 base, there was a span of 7 bases. The CDR3 DNA reads TGTGCCAGCTCACTCGACATGAACACCGGGGAGCTGTTTTTT. Protein sequence: CASSLDMNTGELFF.

In this sample, this clonotype turned up many times. The rearrangement uses TRBV6-2 or TRBV6-3 and TRBJ2-7; the D is unclear. The CDR3 runs to 14 residues. V was shortened by 1 base and J by 3 bases, with 10 bases between the two germline ends. Per the germline V gene, CDR1 is MNHEY and CDR2 is SVGEGT. The CDR3 sequence: CASSYFLRLYEQYF. The CDR3 DNA sequence: TGTGCCAGCAGTTACTTCCTACGCCTCTACGAGCAGTACTTC.

Ten or more counts support this clonotype. The CDR3 is CASSPERAGLGDYGYTF. CDR3 nucleotide sequence: TGCGCCAGCAGCCCCGAAAGAGCAGGGCTCGGGGACTATGGCTACACCTTC. V usage is TRBV4-3 and J usage is TRBJ1-2, with a tentative D call TRBD1 (5 bases). CDR3 length equals 17 residues. V shed 4 bases and J shed 3 bases, with 21 bases lying between them. Germline values: CDR1 LGHNA, CDR2 YSLEER.